This is a list of T cell receptor beta chains from one sample in a study of control samples from healthy donors and cancer patients. This table comes from immunoSEQ multiplex PCR, and its TCRdb copy is limited to in-frame clones, with some not included. The sample includes about 75,000 clones, roughly 94% of them seen just once. Sample: blood. The receptors here all came from a woman aged 35 to 49 in good health. The CDR3 runs from the conserved cysteine through the conserved F or W. The order of the fields is clone size, V gene, J gene, D gene, CDR3 protein, CDR3 DNA. The D gene is left open where the match is weak. Clone sizes are given selectively: once, few, many, or a class where the clone is expanded.

clone size: .
V gene: TRBV11-2
J gene: TRBJ2-1
D gene: TRBD2
CDR3 protein: CASSLQAGSDEQFF
CDR3 DNA: TGTGCCAGCAGCTTGCAAGCGGGAAGCGATGAGCAGTTCTTC

clone size: .
V gene: TRBV7-9
J gene: TRBJ1-3
D gene: .
CDR3 protein: CASSSMGGNTIYF
CDR3 DNA: TGTGCCAGCAGTTCTATGGGGGGAAACACCATATATTTT

clone size: .
V gene: TRBV4-1
J gene: TRBJ1-2
D gene: .
CDR3 protein: CASSQEPHRQANYGYTF
CDR3 DNA: TGCGCCAGCAGCCAAGAACCCCACCGACAGGCTAACTATGGCTACACCTTC

clone size: .
V gene: TRBV11-2
J gene: TRBJ2-5
D gene: TRBD1
CDR3 protein: CASRSQGPTQETQYF
CDR3 DNA: TGTGCCAGCAGATCACAGGGGCCCACCCAAGAGACCCAGTACTTC

clone size: .
V gene: TRBV9
J gene: TRBJ1-3
D gene: .
CDR3 protein: CASSVGGPGNTIYF
CDR3 DNA: TGTGCCAGCAGCGTTGGGGGTCCTGGAAACACCATATATTTT

clone size: .
V gene: TRBV7-9
J gene: TRBJ2-7
D gene: .
CDR3 protein: CASSLVGYEQYF
CDR3 DNA: TGTGCCAGCAGCTTAGTGGGTTACGAGCAGTACTTC

clone size: .
V gene: TRBV19
J gene: TRBJ2-1
D gene: TRBD2
CDR3 protein: CARLLGREEKSSYNEQFF
CDR3 DNA: TGTGCCAGGCTTCTGGGGCGGGAGGAGAAGAGCTCCTACAATGAGCAGTTCTTC

clone size: .
V gene: TRBV4-1
J gene: TRBJ2-5
D gene: .
CDR3 protein: CASSQAGSSVETQYF
CDR3 DNA: TGCGCCAGCAGCCAAGCCGGGAGTTCCGTAGAGACCCAGTACTTC

clone size: .
V gene: TRBV4-2
J gene: TRBJ2-3
D gene: TRBD1
CDR3 protein: CASSPTGNRPDTQYF
CDR3 DNA: TGTGCCAGCAGCCCGACAGGGAATCGGCCAGATACGCAGTATTTT

clone size: .
V gene: TRBV5-1
J gene: TRBJ2-3
D gene: TRBD2
CDR3 protein: CASSLATSGTTDTQYF
CDR3 DNA: TGCGCCAGCAGCTTGGCGACTAGCGGGACCACAGATACGCAGTATTTT

clone size: .
V gene: TRBV6-2/TRBV6-3
J gene: TRBJ2-7
D gene: .
CDR3 protein: CASSQTGTANYEQYF
CDR3 DNA: TGTGCCAGCAGCCAGACCGGGACGGCGAACTACGAGCAGTACTTC

clone size: .
V gene: TRBV9
J gene: TRBJ1-2
D gene: TRBD1
CDR3 protein: CASSVASRTGGYGYGYTF
CDR3 DNA: TGTGCCAGCAGCGTAGCTAGTAGGACAGGGGGCTACGGCTATGGCTACACCTTC

clone size: .
V gene: TRBV2
J gene: TRBJ2-1
D gene: TRBD2
CDR3 protein: CASSPGGADLNEQFF
CDR3 DNA: TGTGCCAGCAGCCCGGGGGGGGCCGATCTCAATGAGCAGTTCTTC

clone size: .
V gene: TRBV4-1
J gene: TRBJ1-5
D gene: .
CDR3 protein: CASSRLPGPGGGHQPQHF
CDR3 DNA: TGCGCCAGCAGCCGCCTACCGGGGCCGGGTGGGGGGCACCAGCCCCAGCATTTT

clone size: .
V gene: TRBV30
J gene: TRBJ2-5
D gene: TRBD2
CDR3 protein: CAWGLAGVETQYF
CDR3 DNA: TGTGCCTGGGGACTAGCGGGAGTGGAGACCCAGTACTTC

clone size: .
V gene: TRBV5-5
J gene: TRBJ2-3
D gene: .
CDR3 protein: CASSPGLPQDTQYF
CDR3 DNA: TGTGCCAGCAGCCCCGGGCTCCCGCAGGATACGCAGTATTTT

clone size: .
V gene: TRBV4-2
J gene: TRBJ1-2
D gene: .
CDR3 protein: CASSPQGVDYGYTF
CDR3 DNA: TGTGCCAGCAGTCCACAGGGAGTAGACTATGGCTACACCTTC

clone size: .
V gene: TRBV5-6
J gene: TRBJ1-6
D gene: .
CDR3 protein: CASSLPLQSGGSPLHF
CDR3 DNA: TGTGCCAGCAGCTTGCCTTTACAGAGCGGGGGTTCACCCCTCCACTTT

clone size: .
V gene: TRBV20-1
J gene: TRBJ1-4
D gene: .
CDR3 protein: CSASSTHEGYEKLFF
CDR3 DNA: TGCAGTGCTAGTTCAACTCATGAAGGCTATGAAAAACTGTTTTTT

clone size: .
V gene: TRBV7-9
J gene: TRBJ2-2
D gene: .
CDR3 protein: CASSTKGNTGELFF
CDR3 DNA: TGTGCCAGCAGCACTAAAGGCAACACCGGGGAGCTGTTTTTT

clone size: .
V gene: TRBV19
J gene: TRBJ1-1
D gene: .
CDR3 protein: CASSMGIWNTEAFF
CDR3 DNA: TGTGCCAGTAGTATGGGGATTTGGAACACTGAAGCTTTCTTT

clone size: .
V gene: TRBV6-4
J gene: TRBJ1-2
D gene: .
CDR3 protein: CASSKRTLYGYTF
CDR3 DNA: TGTGCCAGCAGTAAGCGGACCCTCTATGGCTACACCTTC

clone size: .
V gene: TRBV6-1
J gene: TRBJ1-2
D gene: TRBD1
CDR3 protein: CASSEAHRGTGVGYGYTF
CDR3 DNA: TGTGCCAGCAGTGAAGCCCACCGGGGGACAGGGGTTGGGTATGGCTACACCTTC

clone size: .
V gene: TRBV4-2
J gene: TRBJ1-5
D gene: .
CDR3 protein: CASSQDDRGQPQHF
CDR3 DNA: TGTGCCAGCAGCCAAGATGACCGAGGTCAGCCCCAGCATTTT

clone size: once
V gene: TRBV6-6
J gene: TRBJ1-6
D gene: .
CDR3 protein: CASISMGNSPLHF
CDR3 DNA: TGTGCCAGCATTTCGATGGGCAATTCACCCCTCCACTTT

clone size: .
V gene: TRBV4-3
J gene: TRBJ1-5
D gene: .
CDR3 protein: CASSQDLAQPQHF
CDR3 DNA: TGCGCCAGCAGCCAAGATCTGGCCCAGCCCCAGCATTTT

clone size: .
V gene: TRBV11-2
J gene: TRBJ1-1
D gene: .
CDR3 protein: CASSFVNTEAFF
CDR3 DNA: TGTGCCAGCAGCTTTGTGAACACTGAAGCTTTCTTT

clone size: once
V gene: TRBV5-1
J gene: TRBJ1-5
D gene: .
CDR3 protein: CASSLYGEGQPQHF
CDR3 DNA: TGCGCCAGCAGCTTGTACGGTGAGGGACAGCCCCAGCATTTT

clone size: .
V gene: TRBV29-1
J gene: TRBJ2-1
D gene: .
CDR3 protein: CSARYNEQFF
CDR3 DNA: TGCAGCGCCCGATACAATGAGCAGTTCTTC

clone size: .
V gene: TRBV6-5
J gene: TRBJ1-1
D gene: .
CDR3 protein: CASSPTIMNTEAFF
CDR3 DNA: TGTGCCAGCAGCCCGACTATAATGAACACTGAAGCTTTCTTT

clone size: .
V gene: TRBV9
J gene: TRBJ1-2
D gene: TRBD1
CDR3 protein: CASSVGTGRFSYGYTF
CDR3 DNA: TGTGCCAGCAGCGTGGGGACAGGGCGTTTTAGCTATGGCTACACCTTC